The clone carrying this T cell receptor beta chain came up many times. No antigen is known for it. Separate cDNA molecules received unique molecular identifiers, which the library attached to them. The authors' processing: TCR counts had a median of approximately 96,000 per sample and spanned 23,224 to 690,600. A single record per CDR3 protein comes from TCRdb applying MiXCR to the RACE reads. The V and J calls and clone size are TCRdb's, not the authors'. The sample lists about 50,000 distinct CDR3 sequences, 3.5% to 4.5% occurring once. Documented time point: healthy volunteer bleed at 2 weeks. Unfractionated whole blood was the source from which total RNA was extracted. This record comes from a study of human T cells and chemical hapten exposure. Overall study context: TCR yields per sample varied, mainly owing to small pooled library volume differences.

This CDR3 has 24 residues. Broader study findings: No change in TCRs above 1 in 1000 frequency was produced by DPC sensitization.

The clonotype was recovered from a female donor in good health. Some clones in this sample may be carry-over from other donors' samples. Sequencing was carried out using whole blood. This chain joins TRBV21-1 and TRBJ1-1. TRBV21-1 is described as a pseudogene. This CDR3 is CASSKALFVIRRGVTPYRNTEAFF. The CDR3 bases are TGTGCCAGCAGCAAAGCGCTTTTTGTGATCAGACGTGGCGTAACACCATACCGGAACACTGAAGCTTTCTTT.